This T cell receptor (beta chain) was found in a study of T cells after posttransplantation cyclophosphamide. The study's findings and limits: Later blood repertoires were often dominated by clones from the donor CD8+ memory compartment. TRB clonality was highly associated with recipient CMV seropositivity and reactivation.

This CDR3 region has 11 residues. Germline assignment: CDR1 SGHKS and CDR2 YYEKEE (reference sequence). Trimming took 2 bases from V and 11 from J, leaving 10 bases between them. Assay: immunoSEQ multiplex PCR; the TCRdb copy retains only in-frame clones and omits some. The sample includes tens of thousands of clones, 70% to 90% of them seen just once. To note about this clone: Its antigen is still unknown.

The chain links TRBV5-5 to TRBJ1-1; no firm D call. Sample: PBMCs. The TCR comes from a man aged 25-40 years with a blood cancer, CMV-positive, and with a related stem cell donor. The CDR3 DNA follows: TGTGCCAGCAGCTTTGAACTCGCGGCTTTCTTT. It encodes CASSFELAAFF.